This TCR beta chain was profiled in a study of blood T cell repertoires in COVID-19. In the authors' workflow: For nucleated cells, counts were estimated from reference gene primer amplification. Sequenced by immunoSEQ multiplex PCR; TCRdb stores in-frame clones only, minus some. The DNA gave D and trimming, while V, J and clone size come from that table. Seen here are 200,000 to 250,000 clones, 85% to 90% observed once, and the top ten hold approximately 10%. Germline CDR1 and CDR2: MNHEY and SMNVEV (reference sequence). Trimming took 4 bases from V and 7 from J, leaving 13 bases between them. The CDR3 covers 13 residues. Followed over time, Seattle patients had been enrolled while infection was active.

The sample taken for sequencing was peripheral blood. The receptor's source is a man aged 50-60 years with COVID-19, enrolled during active disease. The chain couples TRBV27 to TRBJ1-2; possible D gene TRBD1, 6 bases. CDR3: CASSSTGTFGYTF. The CDR3 bases are TGTGCCAGCAGTTCTACCGGGACATTTGGCTACACCTTC.